The T cell receptor beta chain described here comes from a study of PD-L1 blockade in urothelial cancer. The overall study: Patients had undergone 0 to 3 prior chemotherapy regimens. Analyzed time points were 3 weeks (second dose) and 6 weeks after therapy began.

The CDR3 sequence is 16 residues long. CDR1 is SGHNT, CDR2 YENEEA, per germline. J was trimmed by 3 bases and V by 7 bases; bases with no gene match: 11. Sequencing was performed with immunoSEQ multiplex PCR; in TCRdb, only in-frame clones are kept and a portion is missing. Of about 51,000 clones listed, about 86% are singletons. This receptor was identified in a man aged 55-75 years with urothelial cancer. The sample consisted of PBMCs, taken around atezolizumab (anti-PD-L1) treatment. This sequence joins TRBV11-3 and TRBJ2-1, with 8 bases fitting TRBD2. DNA of the CDR3: TGTGCCAGCACCAAAAATAGCGGGACTAACTACAATGAGCAGTTCTTC. Amino acid sequence: CASTKNSGTNYNEQFF.